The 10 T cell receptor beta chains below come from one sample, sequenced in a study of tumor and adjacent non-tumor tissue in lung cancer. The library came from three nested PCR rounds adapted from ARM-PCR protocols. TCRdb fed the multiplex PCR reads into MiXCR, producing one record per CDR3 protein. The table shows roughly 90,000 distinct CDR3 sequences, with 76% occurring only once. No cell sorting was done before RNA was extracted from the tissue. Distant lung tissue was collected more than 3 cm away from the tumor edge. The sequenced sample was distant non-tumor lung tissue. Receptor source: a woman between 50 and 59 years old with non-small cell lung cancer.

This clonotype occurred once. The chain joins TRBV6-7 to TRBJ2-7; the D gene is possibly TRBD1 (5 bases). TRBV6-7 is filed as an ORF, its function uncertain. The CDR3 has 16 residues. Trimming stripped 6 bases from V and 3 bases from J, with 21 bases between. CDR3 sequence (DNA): TGTGCCAGCAGCTCCGCAGGGCCTAGGGGTCTCTACGAGCAGTACTTC. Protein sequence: CASSSAGPRGLYEQYF.

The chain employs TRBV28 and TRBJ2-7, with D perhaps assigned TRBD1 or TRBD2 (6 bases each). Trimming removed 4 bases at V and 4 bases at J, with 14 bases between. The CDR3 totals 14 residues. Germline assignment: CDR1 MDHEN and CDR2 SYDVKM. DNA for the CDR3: TGTGCCAGCAGTTCAGTGGGGGGCCCGTACGAGCAGTACTTC. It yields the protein CASSSVGGPYEQYF.

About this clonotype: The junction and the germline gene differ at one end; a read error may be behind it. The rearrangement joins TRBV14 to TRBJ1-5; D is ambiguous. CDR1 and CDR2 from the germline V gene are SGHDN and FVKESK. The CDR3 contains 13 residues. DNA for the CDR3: TGTGCCAGCGGTCCACAAACTAATCAGCCACAGCATTTT. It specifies CASGPQTNQPQHF.

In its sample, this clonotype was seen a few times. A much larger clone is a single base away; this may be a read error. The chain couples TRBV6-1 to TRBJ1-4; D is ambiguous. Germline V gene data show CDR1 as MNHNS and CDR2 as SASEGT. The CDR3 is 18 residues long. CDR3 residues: CASSQEGLTGTTNGKLFF. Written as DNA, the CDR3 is TGTGCCAGCAGTCAGGAGGGCTTGACGGGCACAACTAATGGAAAACTGTTTTTT.

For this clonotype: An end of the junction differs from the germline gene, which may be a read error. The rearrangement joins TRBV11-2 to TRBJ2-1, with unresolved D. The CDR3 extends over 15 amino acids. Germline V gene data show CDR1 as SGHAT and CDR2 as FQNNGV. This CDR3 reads CASSLDYGGWHNQFF. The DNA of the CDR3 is TGTGCTAGCAGCTTAGATTACGGCGGTTGGCATAATCAGTTCTTC.

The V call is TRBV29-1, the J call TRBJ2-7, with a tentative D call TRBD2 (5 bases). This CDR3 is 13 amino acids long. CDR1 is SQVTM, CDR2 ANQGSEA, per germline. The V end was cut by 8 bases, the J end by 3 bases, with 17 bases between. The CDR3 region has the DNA TGCAGCATTGTCGGGGATCTTCTCTACGAGCAGTACTTC. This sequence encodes CSIVGDLLYEQYF.

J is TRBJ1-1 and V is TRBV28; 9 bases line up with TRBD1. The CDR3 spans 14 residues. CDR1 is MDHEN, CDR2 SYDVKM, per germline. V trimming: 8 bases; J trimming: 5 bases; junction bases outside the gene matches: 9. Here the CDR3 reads CASLIQGARTEAFF. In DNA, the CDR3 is TGTGCCAGCCTGATACAGGGGGCACGTACTGAAGCTTTCTTT.

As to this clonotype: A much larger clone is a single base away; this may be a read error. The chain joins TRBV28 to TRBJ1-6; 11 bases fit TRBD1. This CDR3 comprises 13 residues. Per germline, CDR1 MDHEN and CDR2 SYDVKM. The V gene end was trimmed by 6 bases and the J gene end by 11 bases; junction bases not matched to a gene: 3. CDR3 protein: CASRGQGVTPLHF. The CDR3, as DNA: TGTGCCAGCAGGGGACAGGGGGTTACACCCCTCCACTTT.

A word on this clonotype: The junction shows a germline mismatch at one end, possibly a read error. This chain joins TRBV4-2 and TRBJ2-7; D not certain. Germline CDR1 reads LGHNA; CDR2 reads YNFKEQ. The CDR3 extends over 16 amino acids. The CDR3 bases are TGTGACAGCAGCCAAGTATTCGGGCCCTACTCCTACGACCAGTACTTC. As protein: CDSSQVFGPYSYDQYF.

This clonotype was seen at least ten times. The CDR3 DNA reads TGTGCCTGGAGTCAGAACTACGAGCAGTACTTC. Its translation is CAWSQNYEQYF. The chain uses TRBV30 and TRBJ2-7; D ambiguous. This CDR3 has 11 amino acids. V shed 2 bases and J shed 3 bases, with 5 bases lying between them. The germline V gene has CDR1 GTSNPN and CDR2 SVGIG (reference sequence).